The 14 T cell receptor beta chains given below trace back to one sample, sequenced in a study of blood T cell repertoires in COVID-19. Measured with immunoSEQ multiplex PCR; TCRdb has only the in-frame clones, and not every one. The table shows a few hundred thousand clones, with around 87% occurring only once. The sequencing input was PBMCs or T cells enriched from blood (not recorded which). These receptors all come from a woman aged 18-35 years in a cohort exposed to, infected with or recovered from COVID-19 (not recorded which).

The chain carries TRBV5-8 and TRBJ2-5; possibly TRBD1 for D (6 bases). Germline CDR1 reads SGHTS; CDR2 reads YDEGEE. The V end was cut by 0 bases, the J end by 4 bases, with 13 bases between. The CDR3 is 15 residues long. The CDR3 reads CASSLDRTGSETQYF. CDR3 in DNA: TGTGCCAGCAGCTTGGATCGCACAGGGTCAGAGACCCAGTACTTC.

With respect to this clone: In the same sample, other DNA sequences code for this CDR3. The chain links TRBV15 to TRBJ2-5; D unresolved. The CDR3 contains 14 residues. Germline V CDR1 and CDR2: LNHNV, YYDKDF (reference sequence). The ends were cut back, 0 bases at V and 2 bases at J, with 7 bases in the middle. The CDR3 protein is CATSRDGGQETQYF. The CDR3 coding sequence is TGTGCCACCAGCAGAGATGGCGGACAAGAGACCCAGTACTTC. Complete variable domain (other parts from reference TRBV15 and TRBJ2-5): DAMVIQNPRYQVTQFGKPVTLSCSQTLNHNVMYWYQQKSSQAPKLLFHYYDKDFNNEADTPDNFQSRRPNTSFCFLDIRSPGLGDTAMYLCATSRDGGQETQYFGPGTRLLVL.

The chain carries TRBV30 and TRBJ1-5; D remains unclear. V was shortened by 3 bases and J by 3 bases, with 9 bases between the two germline ends. The CDR3 consists of 13 residues. The V gene's germline CDR1 is GTSNPN and CDR2 SVGIG (reference sequence). CDR3 loop: CAWSRDVNQPQHF. The CDR3 DNA follows: TGTGCCTGGAGCCGGGATGTCAATCAGCCCCAGCATTTT.

The chain joins TRBV11-3 to TRBJ2-7, with TRBD1 identical over 11 bases. The CDR3 extends over 16 amino acids. Germline V gene sequence: CDR1 SGHNT, CDR2 YENEEA. The CDR3 DNA follows: TGTGCCAGCAACTGGCCGCTGGACAGGGGGCACCCGGACTGCTGGGTC. It is translated as CASNWPLDRGHPDCWV.

The V call is TRBV7-3, the J call TRBJ2-6; 10 bases are a match to TRBD2. Germline assignment: CDR1 SGHTA and CDR2 FQGTGA. CDR3 length equals 15 residues. After removal of 8 bases from V and 4 bases from J, the junction contained 5 bases not matched to a gene. The CDR3 nucleotides are TGTGCCAGCGGACTAGCGGCGACCGGGGCCAACGTCCTGACTTTC. It encodes CASGLAATGANVLTF. Supplemented by reference TRBV7-3 and TRBJ2-6, the full variable domain reads GAGVSQTPSNKVTEKGKYVELRCDPISGHTALYWYRQSLGQGPEFLIYFQGTGAADDSGLPNDRFFAVRPEGSVSTLKIQRTERGDSAVYLCASGLAATGANVLTFGAGSRLTVL.

The chain joins TRBV5-1 to TRBJ2-3; weak D call: TRBD2 (6 bases). V was clipped by 4 bases and J by 0 bases, with 12 bases between them. The CDR3 spans 15 residues. Germline CDR1 is SGHRS and CDR2 is YFSETQ. CDR3 coding DNA: TGCGCCAGCAGCAACCGGGACTTGAGCACAGATACGCAGTATTTT. Translating gives CASSNRDLSTDTQYF.

The rearrangement links TRBV11-2 to TRBJ2-5, with D maybe TRBD1 (6 bases). CDR1 and CDR2 (germline): SGHAT, FQNNGV. Trimming removed 3 bases from V and 4 bases from J, with 15 bases in between. The CDR3 is 15 amino acids. Here the CDR3 reads CASSFRGQEGETQYF. CDR3 bases: TGTGCCAGCAGCTTCAGGGGCCAGGAAGGAGAGACCCAGTACTTC.

V usage is TRBV14 and J usage is TRBJ1-1, with D perhaps matching TRBD1 (6 bases). Germline V gene sequence: CDR1 SGHDN, CDR2 FVKESK. V lost 3 bases to trimming and J lost 3 bases, with 17 bases between them. The CDR3 totals 16 residues. CDR3 sequence reads: CASSHPKGVGHTEAFF. The CDR3, as DNA: TGTGCCAGCAGCCACCCCAAGGGGGTAGGGCACACTGAAGCTTTCTTT.

The CDR3 protein is CASSLGATGGVYGYTF. The CDR3 DNA reads as TGCGCCAGCAGCTTGGGGGCCACAGGGGGCGTCTATGGCTACACCTTC. The chain combines TRBV5-1 with TRBJ1-2; 9 nucleotides align to TRBD1. The CDR3 loop spans 16 amino acids. CDR1 SGHRS and CDR2 YFSETQ come from the germline V gene. The J segment lost 4 bases and the V segment lost 0 bases, leaving 7 bases of the junction unmatched.

V usage is TRBV18 and J usage is TRBJ2-7; TRBD2 is a possible D gene (6 bases). V was clipped by 3 bases and J by 6 bases, with 15 bases between them. Germline CDR1 reads KGHSH; CDR2 reads LQKENI. This CDR3 comprises 14 residues. CDR3 nucleotides: TGTGCCAGCTCACCGAGTTGGGGGGACGGCGAGCAGTACTTC. Its translation: CASSPSWGDGEQYF.

The V call is TRBV7-8, the J call TRBJ2-7, with 15 bases aligning to TRBD2. Germline V gives CDR1 SGHVS, CDR2 FQNEAQ. The CDR3 contains 18 residues. After removal of 1 base from V and 0 bases from J, the junction contained 4 bases not matched to a gene. As DNA, the CDR3 is TGTGCCAGCAGCTTAGGAGGACTAGCGGGAGGGCCCTCCTACGAGCAGTACTTC. Protein: CASSLGGLAGGPSYEQYF.

The genes are TRBV2 and TRBJ1-4; D perhaps matches TRBD1 (5 bases). V lost 8 bases to trimming and J lost 17 bases, with 21 bases between them. The V gene's germline CDR1 is SNHLY and CDR2 FYNNEI. The CDR3 totals 12 residues. The CDR3 DNA reads as TGTGCCAGCTCTCGTCCGCCGGGACTTCTATTTTTT. Translation gives CASSRPPGLLFF.

The rearrangement uses TRBV6-5 and TRBJ1-1, with TRBD1 as a possible D gene (6 bases). The CDR3 is made up of 13 amino acids. Germline V lookup: CDR1 MNHEY, CDR2 SVGAGI. Trimming pared 7 bases from V and 2 bases from J, leaving 11 bases between. The CDR3 sequence: CASNEQGNTEAFF. The CDR3, as DNA: TGTGCCAGCAACGAACAGGGAAACACTGAAGCTTTCTTT.

This chain uses TRBV19 with TRBJ2-7; no firm D call. Between the trimmed V and J ends, which lost 4 bases and 4 bases, there was a span of 8 bases. Germline V CDR1 and CDR2: LNHDA, SQIVND (reference sequence). There are 12 residues in the CDR3. CDR3 nucleotide sequence: TGTGCCAGTAGTAACTCCCGTTACGAGCAGTACTTC. This encodes CASSNSRYEQYF. Full variable domain (rest looked up from reference TRBV19 and TRBJ2-7): DGGITQSPKYLFRKEGQNVTLSCEQNLNHDAMYWYRQDPGQGLRLIYYSQIVNDFQKGDIAEGYSVSREKKESFPLTVTSAQKNPTAFYLCASSNSRYEQYFGPGTRLTVT.